Below, 13 T cell receptor beta chains from the same sample are listed, as sequenced in a study of shared clonotypes between healthy human individuals (dated by TCRdb to between 2020 and 2021). Libraries were prepared through the immunoSEQ multiplex PCR assay. TCRdb took this table from immuneACCESS and kept in-frame rearrangements with V and J called. Such tables lack part of the clones; where checked against another copy, unresolved V genes explain under half of the gap, and the rest is unexplained. The sample includes about 2.4 million clones, with around 90% observed a single time. Together, the top ten hold under 0.15% of the sample. Sequenced: naive CD4+ T cells sorted from blood. The intended sense of this specimen's cell subset or site label: CD45RA+ positively selected. The receptors come from a man between 18 and 29 years old in good health.

For the CDR3, the DNA is TGTGCCAGCAGTGAATCTATGAAGGGGATCTACGAGCAGTACTTC. This encodes CASSESMKGIYEQYF. The chain has TRBV25-1 and TRBJ2-7; D is possibly TRBD1 (5 bases). The germline gives CDR1 MGHDK, CDR2 SYGVNS. The CDR3 covers 15 residues. Trimming stripped 1 base from V and 3 bases from J, with 13 bases between.

J is TRBJ2-5 and V is TRBV6-5; TRBD2 agrees at 10 bases. V lost 4 bases and J lost 1; bases outside the gene matches: 6. The CDR3 has 16 residues. Germline CDR1 and CDR2: MNHEY and SVGAGI. For the CDR3, the DNA is TGTGCCAGCAGTTCAGGACTAGCGGAGATCCAAGAGACCCAGTACTTC. This gives the protein CASSSGLAEIQETQYF.

The chain couples TRBV5-4 to TRBJ1-1; D ambiguous. The CDR3 has 12 amino acids. CDR1 is SGHNT, CDR2 YYREEE, per germline (reference sequence). Trimming removed 1 base at V and 6 bases at J, with 7 bases between. The CDR3 DNA sequence: TGTGCCAGCAGCTTGATCGGGGCTGAAGCTTTCTTT. This codes for CASSLIGAEAFF. Full variable domain (missing parts from reference TRBV5-4 and TRBJ1-1): ETGVTQSPTHLIKTRGQQVTLRCSSQSGHNTVSWYQQALGQGPQFIFQYYREEENGRGNFPPRFSGLQFPNYSSELNVNALELDDSALYLCASSLIGAEAFFGQGTRLTVV.

As regards this clone: Other nucleotide sequences in the sample specify the same CDR3. The chain combines TRBV18 with TRBJ2-2; D unresolved. The CDR3 contains 13 residues. The V gene's germline CDR1 is KGHSH and CDR2 LQKENI. V lost 1 base and J 6 bases, leaving 6 bases between the germline ends. The DNA of the CDR3 is TGTGCCAGCTCACCACGTTCTCCCGGGGAGCTGTTTTTT. As protein: CASSPRSPGELFF.

This chain links TRBV21-1 with TRBJ1-4. TRBV21-1 is a documented pseudogene. This CDR3 has 14 residues. This CDR3 is CASSKSQGDGELFF. DNA of the CDR3: TGTGCCAGCAGCAAATCGCAGGGAGATGGGGAACTGTTTTTT.

The sample holds one count of this clone. This rearrangement joins TRBV9 to TRBJ2-7, with 11 bases identical to TRBD1. Germline V gene sequence: CDR1 SGDLS, CDR2 YYNGEE. The CDR3 consists of 16 residues. The V and J ends lost 4 bases and 1 base, in that order; junction bases with no gene match: 7. CDR3 in amino acids: CASSPRGTGGSYEQYF. In nucleotides, the CDR3 is TGTGCCAGCAGCCCCAGAGGGACAGGGGGGTCCTACGAGCAGTACTTC.

This rearrangement joins TRBV30 to TRBJ2-7; 9 bases match TRBD1. Unmatched junction bases numbered 2, after V lost 2 bases and J lost 0 bases. Germline V gives CDR1 GTSNPN, CDR2 SVGIG (reference sequence). The length of the CDR3 is 14 residues. CDR3 sequence: CAWSKDRGSYEQYF. The CDR3 coding sequence is TGTGCCTGGAGTAAGGACAGGGGCTCCTACGAGCAGTACTTC.

The gene calls are TRBV13 and TRBJ1-2; D not resolved. Germline V gene data show CDR1 as PRHDT and CDR2 as FYEKMQ (reference sequence). This CDR3 has 13 amino acids. Deletions cut 5 bases from V and 4 bases from J, with 11 bases between. CDR3 sequence: CASSQVSVYGYTF. The CDR3, as DNA: TGTGCCAGCAGCCAAGTTAGCGTCTATGGCTACACCTTC.

The CDR3, as DNA: TGCGCCAGCAGGGGGGGACAGAGCACAGATACGCAGTATTTT. Amino acid sequence: CASRGGQSTDTQYF. V is TRBV4-1 and J is TRBJ2-3; tentative D call: TRBD1 (7 bases). Germline CDR1 and CDR2: MGHRA and YSYEKL. Trimming shortened V by 6 bases and J by 0 bases, and 10 bases separated the two germline ends. This CDR3 has 14 residues.

V is TRBV4-1 and J is TRBJ1-3; D perhaps matches TRBD1 (5 bases). CDR3 length: 15 residues. Germline V gives CDR1 MGHRA, CDR2 YSYEKL. The germline V and J ends were trimmed by 6 bases and 0 bases, with 12 bases remaining between them. CDR3 amino acids: CASSHGALSGNTIYF. CDR3 in DNA: TGCGCCAGCAGTCACGGGGCTCTCTCTGGAAACACCATATATTTT.

The rearrangement joins TRBV7-9 to TRBJ2-3, with D uncertain. With 1 base removed from V and 0 bases from J, the gap between germline ends came to 11 bases. The CDR3 has 16 residues. CDR1 is SEHNR, CDR2 FQNEAQ, per germline (reference sequence). The CDR3 region is CASSLDADPSTDTQYF. Here the CDR3 DNA reads TGTGCCAGCAGCTTAGATGCAGATCCTAGCACAGATACGCAGTATTTT. Full variable domain (missing parts from reference TRBV7-9 and TRBJ2-3): DTGVSQNPRHKITKRGQNVTFRCDPISEHNRLYWYRQTLGQGPEFLTYFQNEAQLEKSRLLSDRFSAERPKGSFSTLEIQRTEQGDSAMYLCASSLDADPSTDTQYFGPGTRLTVL.

This sequence joins TRBV7-9 and TRBJ1-1, with D perhaps matching TRBD1 (6 bases). V was trimmed by 5 bases and J by 1 base, leaving 11 bases between them. This CDR3 is built from 14 residues. Germline V gives CDR1 SEHNR, CDR2 FQNEAQ (reference sequence). The CDR3 DNA reads as TGTGCCAGCAGCAAACAGGGAGGGAACACTGAAGCTTTCTTT. Encoded protein: CASSKQGGNTEAFF. The full variable domain, in which reference TRBV7-9 and TRBJ1-1 provide the parts outside the CDR3, is DTGVSQNPRHKITKRGQNVTFRCDPISEHNRLYWYRQTLGQGPEFLTYFQNEAQLEKSRLLSDRFSAERPKGSFSTLEIQRTEQGDSAMYLCASSKQGGNTEAFFGQGTRLTVV.

Concerning this clone: This same CDR3 is encoded by further DNA sequences in the sample. The chain combines TRBV6-5 with TRBJ1-1; D gene uncertain. This CDR3 contains 13 residues. With 0 bases removed from V and 1 base from J, the gap between germline ends came to 3 bases. Germline CDR1 MNHEY, CDR2 SVGAGI. The CDR3 is CASSYSRNTEAFF. The CDR3 coding sequence is TGTGCCAGCAGTTACTCGAGGAACACTGAAGCTTTCTTT.